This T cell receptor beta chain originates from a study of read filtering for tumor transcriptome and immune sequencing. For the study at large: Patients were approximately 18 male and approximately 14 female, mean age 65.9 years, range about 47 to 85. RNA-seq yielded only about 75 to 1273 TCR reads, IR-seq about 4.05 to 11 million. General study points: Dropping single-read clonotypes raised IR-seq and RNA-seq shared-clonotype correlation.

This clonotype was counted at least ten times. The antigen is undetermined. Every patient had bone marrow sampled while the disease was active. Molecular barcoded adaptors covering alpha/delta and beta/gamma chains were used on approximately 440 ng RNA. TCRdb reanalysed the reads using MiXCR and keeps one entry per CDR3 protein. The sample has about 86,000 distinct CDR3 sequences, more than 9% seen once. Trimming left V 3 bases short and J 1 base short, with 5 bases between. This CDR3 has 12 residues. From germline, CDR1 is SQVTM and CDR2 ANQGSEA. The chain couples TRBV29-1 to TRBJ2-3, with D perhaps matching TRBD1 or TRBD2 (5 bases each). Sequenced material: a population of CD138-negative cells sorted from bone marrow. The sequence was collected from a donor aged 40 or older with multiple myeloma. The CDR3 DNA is TGCAGCGTTGAGGGGGGCACAGATACGCAGTATTTT. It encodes CSVEGGTDTQYF.